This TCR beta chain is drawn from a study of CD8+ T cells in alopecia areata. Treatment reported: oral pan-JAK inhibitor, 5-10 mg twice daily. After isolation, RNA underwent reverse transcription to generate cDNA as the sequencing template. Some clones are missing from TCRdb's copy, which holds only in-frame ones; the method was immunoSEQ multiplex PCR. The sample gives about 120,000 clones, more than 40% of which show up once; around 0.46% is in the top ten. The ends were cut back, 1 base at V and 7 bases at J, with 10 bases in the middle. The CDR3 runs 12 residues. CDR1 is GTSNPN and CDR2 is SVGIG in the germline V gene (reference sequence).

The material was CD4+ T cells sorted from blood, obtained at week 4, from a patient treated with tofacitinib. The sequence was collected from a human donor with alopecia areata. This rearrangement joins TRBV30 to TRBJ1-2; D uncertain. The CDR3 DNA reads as TGTGCCTGGAGTGCATCCACCCCTGGCTACACCTTC. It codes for CAWSASTPGYTF.